The 21 T cell receptor beta chains presented below share a single source sample, sequenced in a study of cytotoxic CD8 clonotypes in ibrutinib-treated CLL. Clones were sequenced by immunoSEQ multiplex PCR, and TCRdb holds only the in-frame ones, with some missing. Here the sample spans nearly 85,000 clones, more than 75% being singletons. The starting material was PBMCs, obtained after 12 months of ibrutinib treatment. These receptors were taken from a human donor with chronic lymphocytic leukemia.

The gene calls are TRBV5-1 and TRBJ2-7; D gene unclear. The germline V gene encodes CDR1 SGHRS and CDR2 YFSETQ. With 4 bases removed from V and 9 bases from J, the gap between germline ends came to 17 bases. There are 13 residues in the CDR3. The CDR3 DNA reads TGCGCCAGCAGCCTATCGTCGGCAGCGAGGCAGTACTTC. Protein product: CASSLSSAARQYF.

V and J are TRBV19 and TRBJ1-2; TRBD1 aligns across 7 bases. The V segment lost 5 bases and the J segment 2 bases; nucleotides outside the gene matches: 5. The CDR3 is 14 amino acids. In germline, CDR1 is LNHDA, CDR2 SQIVND (reference sequence). CDR3 nucleotide sequence: TGTGCCAGTAGTGGCGGGACAGCAAACTATGGCTACACCTTC. As protein: CASSGGTANYGYTF.

The chain recombines TRBV27 with TRBJ1-6; TRBD1 aligns across 10 bases. J was trimmed by 9 bases and V by 1 base; bases with no gene match: 9. CDR3 length: 17 residues. Germline V gene data show CDR1 as MNHEY and CDR2 as SMNVEV (reference sequence). DNA of the CDR3: TGTGCCAGCAGTTTATTGGGGACAGGGGAGGTTGGTTCACCCCTCCACTTT. Translating gives CASSLLGTGEVGSPLHF.

The rearrangement uses TRBV5-1 and TRBJ2-1; TRBD2 aligns across 9 bases. Germline-derived CDR1 and CDR2 are SGHRS and YFSETQ. There are 17 residues in the CDR3. V lost 4 bases, J lost 0 bases, and 8 bases stayed unmatched. This chain's CDR3 is CASSPEVSGSSYNEQFF. DNA for the CDR3: TGCGCCAGCAGCCCGGAGGTTAGCGGGAGCTCCTACAATGAGCAGTTCTTC.

V and J are TRBV4-3 and TRBJ2-1, with 10 nucleotides matching TRBD1. Trimming at V came to 0 bases and at J to 7 bases, leaving 3 bases not matched to a gene. The CDR3 contains 15 residues. In germline, CDR1 is LGHNA, CDR2 YSLEER. The CDR3 spells CASSQEGQGTNEQFF. The CDR3 DNA sequence: TGCGCCAGCAGCCAAGAGGGACAGGGGACAAATGAGCAGTTCTTC.

A few counts support this clone. V gene TRBV10-2 combines with J gene TRBJ1-2; D perhaps matches TRBD1 (6 bases). V lost 6 bases, J lost 5 bases, and 22 bases lay in between. This CDR3 is built from 16 residues. Germline CDR1 is WSHSY and CDR2 is SAAADI. The CDR3, as DNA: TGCGCCAGCAGGTTGGGTCCGGCAGGGGAAGCGTATGGCTACACCTTC. Amino acid sequence: CASRLGPAGEAYGYTF.

The rearrangement links TRBV4-3 to TRBJ2-3; 7 bases are shared with TRBD1. J was trimmed by 4 bases and V by 4 bases; bases with no gene match: 8. This CDR3 region has 15 residues. The germline V gene has CDR1 LGHNA and CDR2 YSLEER. The CDR3 DNA reads as TGCGCCAGCAGCCCACAGGGGAATGGTCCAGATACGCAGTATTTT. This translates into CASSPQGNGPDTQYF.

The V and J genes are TRBV4-3 and TRBJ2-7; the D is unclear. CDR1 is LGHNA, CDR2 YSLEER, per germline. The CDR3 has 15 residues. The V and J ends lost 0 bases and 6 bases respectively, with 15 bases between them. The CDR3 reads CASSQDINSPSEQYF. CDR3 in DNA: TGCGCCAGCAGCCAAGATATCAACAGTCCCAGCGAGCAGTACTTC.

The chain combines TRBV28 with TRBJ2-1; either TRBD1 or TRBD2 may supply D (6 bases each). CDR1 is MDHEN and CDR2 is SYDVKM in the germline V gene. V lost 10 bases and J lost 5, with 18 bases in between. This CDR3 has 14 residues. The chain's CDR3 is CATNSGGINNEQFF. CDR3 in DNA: TGTGCCACCAACTCCGGGGGCATCAACAATGAGCAGTTCTTC.

This clone was observed a single time. The rearrangement joins TRBV10-3 to TRBJ1-5; possible D gene TRBD1, 6 bases. The CDR3 contains 12 residues. The germline V and J ends were trimmed by 10 bases and 5 bases, with 12 bases remaining between them. CDR1 and CDR2 (germline): ENHRY, SYGVKD. The CDR3 reads CATGQSDQPQHF. The CDR3 nucleotides read TGTGCCACAGGACAGTCCGATCAGCCCCAGCATTTT.

V and J are TRBV29-1 and TRBJ2-7, with TRBD2 matching over 7 bases. The CDR3 sequence is 12 residues long. V gave up 1 base and J gave up 6 bases; unmatched junction bases: 3. CDR1 is SQVTM and CDR2 is ANQGSEA in the germline V gene. In nucleotides, the CDR3 is TGCAGCGTTGAAGGGGCGGGGGTCGAGCAGTACTTC. Its translation is CSVEGAGVEQYF.

The rearrangement joins TRBV9 to TRBJ2-3, with a tentative D call TRBD2 (5 bases). The CDR3 is 11 amino acids. The germline gives CDR1 SGDLS, CDR2 YYNGEE. V lost 4 bases, J lost 6 bases, and 6 bases lay in between. The CDR3 sequence is CASSPGDTQYF. CDR3 DNA: TGTGCCAGCAGCCCGGGGGATACGCAGTATTTT.

The rearrangement joins TRBV9 to TRBJ1-1; a possible D gene is TRBD1 (5 bases). This CDR3 is 14 amino acids long. V was pared by 6 bases and J by 4 bases, with 16 bases between. Germline V gene lookup returns CDR1 SGDLS and CDR2 YYNGEE. In DNA, the CDR3 is TGTGCCAGCAACCGTGGGACGTTGCCCACTGAAGCTTTCTTT. Protein product: CASNRGTLPTEAFF.

The chain recombines TRBV18 with TRBJ2-7, with a tentative D call TRBD1 (5 bases). The CDR3 has 13 residues. Between the trimmed V and J ends, which lost 3 bases and 3 bases, there was a span of 9 bases. Germline V lookup: CDR1 KGHSH, CDR2 LQKENI. CDR3 in amino acids: CASSPSTGYEQYF. CDR3 nucleotides: TGTGCCAGCTCACCGTCCACAGGCTACGAGCAGTACTTC. Full variable domain (rest looked up from reference TRBV18 and TRBJ2-7): NAGVMQNPRHLVRRRGQEARLRCSPMKGHSHVYWYRQLPEEGLKFMVYLQKENIIDESGMPKERFSAEFPKEGPSILRIQQVVRGDSAAYFCASSPSTGYEQYFGPGTRLTVT.

The chain couples TRBV7-9 to TRBJ2-5, with TRBD1 identical over 7 bases. Germline V gene sequence: CDR1 SEHNR, CDR2 FQNEAQ (reference sequence). Unmatched junction bases numbered 2, after V lost 0 bases and J lost 4 bases. The CDR3 spans 14 residues. CDR3 amino acids: CASSLAAGGETQYF. The DNA of the CDR3 is TGTGCCAGCAGCTTAGCGGCAGGGGGAGAGACCCAGTACTTC.

This clone is a singleton in its sample. This chain joins TRBV19 and TRBJ1-4; D not resolved. V was clipped by 4 bases and J by 2 bases, with 17 bases between them. Germline V gene data show CDR1 as LNHDA and CDR2 as SQIVND (reference sequence). There are 17 residues in the CDR3. CDR3 protein: CASSRSHHDGTNEKLFF. CDR3 sequence (DNA): TGTGCCAGTAGTAGGTCACACCACGACGGGACTAATGAAAAACTGTTTTTT.

The V call is TRBV4-3, the J call TRBJ1-2; possible D gene TRBD1, 5 bases. V lost 2 bases to trimming and J lost 8 bases, with 15 bases between them. Germline lookup yields CDR1 LGHNA and CDR2 YSLEER. The CDR3 is 14 residues long. The DNA of the CDR3 is TGCGCCAGCAGCCAAAACGGGGGACCGGGGGGCTACACCTTC. This gives the protein CASSQNGGPGGYTF.

The chain carries TRBV19 and TRBJ2-7; TRBD1 aligns across 8 bases. The CDR3 sequence is 15 residues long. Germline V gene sequence: CDR1 LNHDA, CDR2 SQIVND (reference sequence). Trimming took 2 bases from V and 5 from J; bases not matched to a gene: 8. The chain's CDR3 is CASSIRDRSGHEQYF. The CDR3, as DNA: TGTGCCAGTAGTATACGGGACAGGAGTGGACACGAGCAGTACTTC.

The chain carries TRBV7-9 and TRBJ2-2; D is unclear. Germline V gene data show CDR1 as SEHNR and CDR2 as FQNEAQ (reference sequence). The CDR3 runs to 17 residues. V lost 10 bases and J lost 5, with 26 bases in between. This CDR3 is CATPRGGSRKTTGELFF. CDR3 DNA sequence: TGTGCCACCCCCCGTGGTGGGTCGCGGAAAACAACCGGGGAGCTGTTTTTT.

This clone was recorded only once. This chain links TRBV20-1 with TRBJ1-4; D remains unclear. The germline V gene has CDR1 DFQATT and CDR2 SNEGSKA (reference sequence). Trimming cost V 7 bases and J 8 bases, with 11 bases left between them. This CDR3 is 11 amino acids long. CDR3 DNA sequence: TGCAGTGTTCGGGTGGGAGAAAAACTGTTTTTT. It translates to CSVRVGEKLFF.

The chain carries TRBV30 and TRBJ2-3; D is perhaps TRBD2 (6 bases). V was cut by 0 bases and J by 11 bases, with 15 bases left in between. In germline, CDR1 is GTSNPN, CDR2 SVGIG (reference sequence). The CDR3 loop spans 13 amino acids. Written as DNA, the CDR3 is TGTGCCTGGAGTGTTTTAGGGCCCGGGGGGCAGTATTTT. Protein: CAWSVLGPGGQYF.